The 17 T cell receptor beta chains below were found in one sample sequenced in a study of identical twins. TCRdb called the 5' RACE reads again in MiXCR, with one record for every CDR3 protein. The sample lists about 340,000 distinct CDR3 sequences; roughly an eighth were seen once. The data were also submitted as part of a second study, on yellow fever vaccine responses in identical twins.

Material for sequencing was CD8+ T cells sorted from blood. The receptor set was obtained from a woman under 30 in good health.

In this sample, this clonotype turned up many times. V gene TRBV12-3 or TRBV12-4 combines with J gene TRBJ2-4; tentatively, D is TRBD2 (6 bases). Between the trimmed V and J ends, which lost 7 bases and 6 bases, there was a span of 19 bases. The CDR3 totals 15 residues. The CDR3, as DNA: TGTGCCAGCACGGAAGGGCAGGGACTTTCAAACATTCAGTACTTC. Translation: CASTEGQGLSNIQYF.

The chain couples TRBV3-1 to TRBJ2-1; 7 bases are a match to TRBD2. Losses at the gene ends were 0 bases for V and 4 bases for J; bases not matched to a gene: 12. This CDR3 is built from 18 residues. The germline gives CDR1 LGHDT, CDR2 YNNKEL (reference sequence). The CDR3: CASSQDMPSGGKYNEQFF. In DNA, the CDR3 is TGTGCCAGCAGCCAAGATATGCCTAGCGGAGGGAAATACAATGAGCAGTTCTTC.

A few counts support this clonotype. CDR3 coding DNA: TGTGCCAGCAGCTTCCGGGGACTAGCGGGGGGGCCCTCCTACAATGAGCAGTTCTTC. Translation: CASSFRGLAGGPSYNEQFF. The gene calls are TRBV7-8 and TRBJ2-1; 16 nucleotides line up with TRBD2. With 3 bases clipped from V and 0 bases from J, the junction kept 5 bases outside the gene matches. CDR1 is SGHVS, CDR2 FQNEAQ, per germline. CDR3 length equals 19 residues.

The chain combines TRBV24-1 with TRBJ2-1; TRBD1 agrees at 12 bases. CDR1 is KGHDR and CDR2 is SFDVKD in the germline V gene. The CDR3 spans 18 residues. V shed 6 bases, J shed 4 bases, and the junction held 12 bases outside the gene matches. Written as DNA, the CDR3 is TGTGCCACCAGTAAGGGACAGGGGGCCTATGGGTTTTACAATGAGCAGTTCTTC. It is translated as CATSKGQGAYGFYNEQFF.

This clonotype showed up just a few times. The chain recombines TRBV9 with TRBJ2-3; D may be TRBD2 (6 bases). V was cut by 7 bases and J by 0 bases, with 9 bases left in between. The CDR3 has 13 residues. CDR1 is SGDLS, CDR2 YYNGEE, per germline. The CDR3 DNA reads TGTGCCAGCGGGGGGACTAGCACAGATACGCAGTATTTT. Its protein product is CASGGTSTDTQYF.

There are a few counts of this clonotype. The chain carries TRBV14 and TRBJ2-7; 7 nucleotides match TRBD1. This CDR3 spans 14 amino acids. The ends lost 5 bases at V and 2 bases at J; junction bases unmatched: 6. Germline loops: CDR1 SGHDN, CDR2 FVKESK. The CDR3 DNA is TGTGCCAGCAGCTCCCGACAGGGTACCTACGAGCAGTACTTC. Protein product: CASSSRQGTYEQYF.

Many counts were recorded for this clonotype. The chain employs TRBV5-1 and TRBJ2-3; 15 bases agree with TRBD2. The CDR3 is made up of 17 amino acids. Germline lookup yields CDR1 SGHRS and CDR2 YFSETQ. J gave up 3 bases and V 2 bases, and 4 bases lay outside the gene matches. Here the CDR3 reads CASSFRTSGRVTDTQYF. The CDR3 DNA is TGCGCCAGCAGCTTCCGGACTAGCGGGAGGGTGACAGATACGCAGTATTTT.

There are many counts of this clonotype. The V and J genes are TRBV20-1 and TRBJ2-2; the D is unclear. V dropped 0 bases and J dropped 4 bases, with 6 bases sitting between them. CDR1 is DFQATT and CDR2 is SNEGSKA in the germline V gene (reference sequence). The CDR3 totals 13 residues. CDR3 amino acids: CSAREAVTGELFF. CDR3 coding DNA: TGCAGTGCTAGAGAGGCGGTCACCGGGGAGCTGTTTTTT.

This chain links TRBV5-1 with TRBJ2-3; 10 bases match TRBD2. Germline CDR1 and CDR2: SGHRS and YFSETQ. The CDR3 has 16 residues. The V gene end was trimmed by 0 bases and the J gene end by 2 bases; junction bases not matched to a gene: 3. CDR3 residues: CASSLVGLADTDTQYF. The CDR3 nucleotides are TGCGCCAGCAGCTTGGTTGGACTAGCGGACACAGATACGCAGTATTTT.

This clonotype was detected a few times. This chain links TRBV29-1 with TRBJ2-7, with D maybe TRBD1 (8 bases). V shed 0 bases and J shed 3 bases, with 15 bases lying between them. This CDR3 spans 15 amino acids. Germline V gene data show CDR1 as SQVTM and CDR2 as ANQGSEA. CDR3 DNA: TGCAGCGTTGAAGACCTGACAGGGGAGGGCTACGAGCAGTACTTC. Protein product: CSVEDLTGEGYEQYF.

The sample holds a few counts of this clonotype. The chain recombines TRBV4-2 with TRBJ2-1; TRBD2 matches at 9 bases. This CDR3 is built from 19 residues. CDR1 and CDR2 from the germline V gene are LGHNA and YNFKEQ. V trimming: 3 bases; J trimming: 0 bases; junction bases outside the gene matches: 12. CDR3 in DNA: TGTGCCAGCAGCCACTCGAGTAGCGGGGGCCGCAGCTCCTACAATGAGCAGTTCTTC. This encodes CASSHSSSGGRSSYNEQFF.

The rearrangement links TRBV25-1 to TRBJ2-5; D perhaps matches TRBD2 (7 bases). The CDR3 length is 11 residues. Germline CDR1 and CDR2: MGHDK and SYGVNS. Trimming took 8 bases from V and 10 from J, leaving 14 bases between them. Written as DNA, the CDR3 is TGTGCCAGCTCATCAGGGGAGGGCCAGTACTTC. Its translation: CASSSGEGQYF.

This clonotype was picked up one time. The CDR3 DNA reads TGCGCCAGCAGCATGCCGGGACAGGCCACCTCGACTAGCGCACGAGAACAAGAGACCCAGTACTTC. The encoded protein is CASSMPGQATSTSAREQETQYF. This chain uses TRBV5-1 with TRBJ2-5, with D perhaps being TRBD1 or TRBD2 (8 bases each). Germline CDR1 and CDR2: SGHRS and YFSETQ. There are 22 residues in the CDR3. Trimming shortened V by 4 bases and J by 2 bases, and 36 bases separated the two germline ends.

This clonotype was detected a few times. This chain uses TRBV12-3 or TRBV12-4 with TRBJ2-3; 7 bases line up with TRBD2. The V gene end was trimmed by 5 bases and the J gene end by 5 bases; junction bases not matched to a gene: 10. The CDR3 covers 15 residues. The CDR3 DNA reads as TGTGCCAGCAGTCCATCGACTAGCCCCCAAGATACGCAGTATTTT. Translating it yields CASSPSTSPQDTQYF.

The chain combines TRBV7-9 with TRBJ1-1; the D gene is possibly TRBD1 (5 bases). Trimming removed 6 bases at V and 5 bases at J, with 16 bases between. This CDR3 has 14 amino acids. From germline, CDR1 is SEHNR and CDR2 FQNEAQ (reference sequence). CDR3 sequence: CASRPTEALTEAFF. CDR3 DNA: TGTGCCAGCAGACCGACAGAAGCGTTGACTGAAGCTTTCTTT.

There are a few counts of this clonotype. The J gene is TRBJ2-7, the V gene TRBV20-1; 7 nucleotides align to TRBD1. V shed 6 bases, J shed 3 bases, and the junction held 8 bases outside the gene matches. The germline CDR1 and CDR2 sequences are DFQATT and SNEGSKA (reference sequence). The CDR3 covers 13 residues. The DNA of the CDR3 is TGCAGTGCAGGGGGCCGAGCAGACTACGAGCAGTACTTC. Translation gives CSAGGRADYEQYF.

This chain joins TRBV13 and TRBJ2-3, with 8 bases identical to TRBD2. Germline loops: CDR1 PRHDT, CDR2 FYEKMQ (reference sequence). The CDR3 has 15 amino acids. Trimming cost V 3 bases and J 7 bases; bases outside gene matches: 9. In nucleotides, the CDR3 is TGTGCCAGCAGCTTCTCCCGGGGGGGGCCGAATACGCAGTATTTT. Its protein product is CASSFSRGGPNTQYF.